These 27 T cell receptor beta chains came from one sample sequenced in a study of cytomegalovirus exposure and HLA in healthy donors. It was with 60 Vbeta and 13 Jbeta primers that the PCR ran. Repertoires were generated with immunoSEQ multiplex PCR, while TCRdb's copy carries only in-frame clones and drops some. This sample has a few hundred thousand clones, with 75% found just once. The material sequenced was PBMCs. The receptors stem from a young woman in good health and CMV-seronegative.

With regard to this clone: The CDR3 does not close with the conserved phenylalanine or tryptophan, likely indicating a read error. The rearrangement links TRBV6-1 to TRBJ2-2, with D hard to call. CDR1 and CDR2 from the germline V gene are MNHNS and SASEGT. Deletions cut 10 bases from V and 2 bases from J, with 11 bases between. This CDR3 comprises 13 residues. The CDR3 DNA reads TGTGCCACCCTGAATCCTAACACCGGGGAGCTGTTTTGT. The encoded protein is CATLNPNTGELFC.

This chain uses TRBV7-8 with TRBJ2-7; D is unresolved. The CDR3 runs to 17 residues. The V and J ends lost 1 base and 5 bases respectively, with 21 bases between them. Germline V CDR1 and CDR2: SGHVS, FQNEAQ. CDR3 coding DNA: TGTGCCAGCAGCTTAGATGTTTTGAGGTCCTCCTTGAACGAGCAGTACTTC. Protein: CASSLDVLRSSLNEQYF.

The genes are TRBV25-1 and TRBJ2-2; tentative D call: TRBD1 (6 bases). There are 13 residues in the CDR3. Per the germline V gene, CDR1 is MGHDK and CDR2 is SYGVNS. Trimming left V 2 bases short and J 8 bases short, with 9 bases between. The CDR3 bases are TGTGCCAGCAGTGAACAGGGGATGGGGGAGCTGTTTTTT. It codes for CASSEQGMGELFF.

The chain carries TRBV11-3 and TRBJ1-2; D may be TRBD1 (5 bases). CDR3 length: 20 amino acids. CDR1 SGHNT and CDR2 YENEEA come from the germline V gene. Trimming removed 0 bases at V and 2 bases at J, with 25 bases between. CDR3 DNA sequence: TGTGCCAGCAGCTTAGATGACTTGATAGTGCAGGGCCCGACAAACTATGGCTACACCTTC. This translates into CASSLDDLIVQGPTNYGYTF.

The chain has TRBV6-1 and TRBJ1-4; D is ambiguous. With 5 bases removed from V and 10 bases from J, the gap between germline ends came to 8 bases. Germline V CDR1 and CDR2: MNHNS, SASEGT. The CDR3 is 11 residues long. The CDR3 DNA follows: TGTGCCAGCAGTACATGGCCAAAACTGTTTTTT. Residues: CASSTWPKLFF.

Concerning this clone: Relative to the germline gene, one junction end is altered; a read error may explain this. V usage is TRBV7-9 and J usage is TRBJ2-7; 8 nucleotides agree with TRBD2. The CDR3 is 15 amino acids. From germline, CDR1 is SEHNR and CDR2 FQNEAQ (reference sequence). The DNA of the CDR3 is TGTTCCAGCAGCTTAGCGGGGCAGTCGTCGTACGAGCAGTACTTC. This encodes CSSSLAGQSSYEQYF.

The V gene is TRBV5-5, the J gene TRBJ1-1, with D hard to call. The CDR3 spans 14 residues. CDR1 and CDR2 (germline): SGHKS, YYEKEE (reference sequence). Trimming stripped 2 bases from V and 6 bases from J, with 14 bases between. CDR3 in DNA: TGTGCCAGCAGCTTAGGAATGACTGGGTCTGAAGCTTTCTTT. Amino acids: CASSLGMTGSEAFF.

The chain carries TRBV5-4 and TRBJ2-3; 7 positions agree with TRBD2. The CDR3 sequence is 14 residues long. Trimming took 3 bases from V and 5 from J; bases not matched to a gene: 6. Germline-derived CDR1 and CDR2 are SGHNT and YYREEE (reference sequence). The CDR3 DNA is TGTGCCAGCAGCTCCGGACTAGTCGGAGATACGCAGTATTTT. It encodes CASSSGLVGDTQYF.

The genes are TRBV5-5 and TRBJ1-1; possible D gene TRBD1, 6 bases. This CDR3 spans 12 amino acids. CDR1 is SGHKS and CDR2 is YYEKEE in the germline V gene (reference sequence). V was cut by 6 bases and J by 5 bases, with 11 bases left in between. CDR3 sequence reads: CASTPQGTEAFF. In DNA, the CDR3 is TGTGCCAGCACCCCTCAGGGGACTGAAGCTTTCTTT.

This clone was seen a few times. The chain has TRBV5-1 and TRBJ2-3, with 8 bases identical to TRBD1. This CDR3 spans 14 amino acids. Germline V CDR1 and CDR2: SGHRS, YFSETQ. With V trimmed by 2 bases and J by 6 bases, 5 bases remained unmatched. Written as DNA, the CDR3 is TGCGCCAGCAGCTTCCAGGGGGCGAGTGATACGCAGTATTTT. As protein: CASSFQGASDTQYF.

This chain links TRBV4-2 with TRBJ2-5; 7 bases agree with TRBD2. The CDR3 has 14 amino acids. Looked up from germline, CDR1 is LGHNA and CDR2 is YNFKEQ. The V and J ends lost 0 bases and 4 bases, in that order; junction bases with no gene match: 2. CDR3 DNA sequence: TGTGCCAGCAGCCAAGATTGGGGGGGAGAGACCCAGTACTTC. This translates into CASSQDWGGETQYF.

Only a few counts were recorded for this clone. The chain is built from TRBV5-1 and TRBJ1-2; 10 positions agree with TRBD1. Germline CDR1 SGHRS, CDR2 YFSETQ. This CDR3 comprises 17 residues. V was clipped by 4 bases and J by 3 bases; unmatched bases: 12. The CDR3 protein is CASSPGQGDGSDYGYTF. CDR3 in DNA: TGCGCCAGCAGCCCTGGACAGGGGGATGGTTCAGACTATGGCTACACCTTC.

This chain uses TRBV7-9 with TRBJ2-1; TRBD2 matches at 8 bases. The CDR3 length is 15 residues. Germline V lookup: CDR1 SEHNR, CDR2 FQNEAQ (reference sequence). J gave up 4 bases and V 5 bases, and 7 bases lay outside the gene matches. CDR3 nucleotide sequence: TGTGCCAGCAGCCCCCCAAGCGGGGGTTACAATGAGCAGTTCTTC. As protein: CASSPPSGGYNEQFF.

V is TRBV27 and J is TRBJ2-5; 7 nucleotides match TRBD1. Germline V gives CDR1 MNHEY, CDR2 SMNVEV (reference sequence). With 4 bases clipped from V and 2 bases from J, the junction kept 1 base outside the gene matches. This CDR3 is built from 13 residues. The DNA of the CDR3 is TGTGCCAGCAGTTACAGGGGACAAGAGACCCAGTACTTC. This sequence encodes CASSYRGQETQYF.

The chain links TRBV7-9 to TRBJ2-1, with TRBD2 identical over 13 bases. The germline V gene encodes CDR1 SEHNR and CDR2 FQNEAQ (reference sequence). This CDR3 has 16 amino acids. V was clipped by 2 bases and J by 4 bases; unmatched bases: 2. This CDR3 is CASSLTSGRVYNEQFF. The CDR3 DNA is TGTGCCAGCAGCTTAACTAGCGGGAGGGTTTACAATGAGCAGTTCTTC. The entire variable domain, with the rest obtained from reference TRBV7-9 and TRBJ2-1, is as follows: DTGVSQNPRHKITKRGQNVTFRCDPISEHNRLYWYRQTLGQGPEFLTYFQNEAQLEKSRLLSDRFSAERPKGSFSTLEIQRTEQGDSAMYLCASSLTSGRVYNEQFFGPGTRLTVL.

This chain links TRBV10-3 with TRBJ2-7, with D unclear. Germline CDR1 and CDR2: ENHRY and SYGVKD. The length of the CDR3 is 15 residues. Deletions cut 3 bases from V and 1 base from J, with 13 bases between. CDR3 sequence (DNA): TGTGCCATCAGTGATCGTACAGCTACTTCCTACGAGCAGTACTTC. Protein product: CAISDRTATSYEQYF.

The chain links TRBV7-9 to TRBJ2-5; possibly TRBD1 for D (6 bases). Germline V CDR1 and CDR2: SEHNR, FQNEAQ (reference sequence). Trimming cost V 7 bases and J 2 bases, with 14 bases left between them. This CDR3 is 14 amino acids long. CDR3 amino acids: CASTPGVNQETQYF. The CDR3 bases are TGTGCCAGCACCCCAGGGGTCAATCAAGAGACCCAGTACTTC.

CDR3 loop: CASSDTAYEQYF. Here the CDR3 DNA reads TGTGCCAGCAGTGATACCGCGTACGAGCAGTACTTC. V and J are TRBV2 and TRBJ2-7; D remains unclear. The CDR3 totals 12 residues. V dropped 3 bases and J dropped 4 bases, with 7 bases sitting between them. Looked up from germline, CDR1 is SNHLY and CDR2 is FYNNEI. Full variable domain (outside the CDR3, taken from reference TRBV2 and TRBJ2-7): EPEVTQTPSHQVTQMGQEVILRCVPISNHLYFYWYRQILGQKVEFLVSFYNNEISEKSEIFDDQFSVERPDGSNFTLKIRSTKLEDSAMYFCASSDTAYEQYFGPGTRLTVT.

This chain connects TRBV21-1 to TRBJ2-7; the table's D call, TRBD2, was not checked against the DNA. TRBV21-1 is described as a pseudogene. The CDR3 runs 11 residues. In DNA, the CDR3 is TGTGCCAGCAGCCGTTGCGTGGAGCAGTACTTC. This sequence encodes CASSRCVEQYF.

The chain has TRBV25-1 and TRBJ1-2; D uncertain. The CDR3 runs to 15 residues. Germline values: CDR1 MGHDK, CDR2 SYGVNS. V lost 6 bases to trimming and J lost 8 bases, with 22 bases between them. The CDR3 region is CASSDPGVGTMGYTF. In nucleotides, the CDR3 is TGTGCCAGCAGCGACCCCGGGGTTGGTACTATGGGCTACACCTTC.

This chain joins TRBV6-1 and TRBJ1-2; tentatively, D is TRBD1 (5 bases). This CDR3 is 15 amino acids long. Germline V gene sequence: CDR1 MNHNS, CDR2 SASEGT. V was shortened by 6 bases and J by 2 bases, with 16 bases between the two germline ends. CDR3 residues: CASRRDPGGNYGYTF. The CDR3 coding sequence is TGTGCCAGCAGACGGGACCCGGGAGGGAACTATGGCTACACCTTC.

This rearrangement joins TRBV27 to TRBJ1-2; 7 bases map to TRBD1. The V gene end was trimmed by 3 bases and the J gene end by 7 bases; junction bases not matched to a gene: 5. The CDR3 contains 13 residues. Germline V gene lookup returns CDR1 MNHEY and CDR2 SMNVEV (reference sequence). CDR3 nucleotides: TGTGCCAGCAGTTTCGGGCAGGGGGGTGGCTACACCTTC. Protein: CASSFGQGGGYTF.

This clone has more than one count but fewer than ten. CDR3 in amino acids: CASSFTFSSYEQYF. The CDR3 DNA reads as TGTGCCAGCAGCTTCACATTCTCCTCCTACGAGCAGTACTTC. The gene calls are TRBV7-6 and TRBJ2-7; D unclear. V was clipped by 3 bases and J by 0 bases, with 9 bases between them. CDR1 and CDR2 from the germline V gene are SGHVS and FNYEAQ. The CDR3 length is 14 residues.

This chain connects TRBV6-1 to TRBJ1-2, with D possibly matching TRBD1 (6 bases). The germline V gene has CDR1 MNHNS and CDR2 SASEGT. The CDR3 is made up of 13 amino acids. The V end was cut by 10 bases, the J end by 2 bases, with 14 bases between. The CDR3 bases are TGTGCCACCGTCCGCGACAGGAACTATGGCTACACCTTC. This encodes CATVRDRNYGYTF.

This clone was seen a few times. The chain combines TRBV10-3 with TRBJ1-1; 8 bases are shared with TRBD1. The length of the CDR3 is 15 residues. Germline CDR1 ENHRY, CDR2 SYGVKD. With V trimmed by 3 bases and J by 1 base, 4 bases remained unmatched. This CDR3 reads CAISDPGQENTEAFF. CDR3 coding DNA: TGTGCCATCAGTGACCCGGGACAGGAGAACACTGAAGCTTTCTTT.

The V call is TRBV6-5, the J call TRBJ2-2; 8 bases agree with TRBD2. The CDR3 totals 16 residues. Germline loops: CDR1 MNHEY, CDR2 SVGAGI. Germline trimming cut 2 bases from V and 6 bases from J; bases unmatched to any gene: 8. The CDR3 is CASSYVGRARAGELFF. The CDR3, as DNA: TGTGCCAGCAGTTACGTCGGGAGGGCCAGGGCCGGGGAGCTGTTTTTT.

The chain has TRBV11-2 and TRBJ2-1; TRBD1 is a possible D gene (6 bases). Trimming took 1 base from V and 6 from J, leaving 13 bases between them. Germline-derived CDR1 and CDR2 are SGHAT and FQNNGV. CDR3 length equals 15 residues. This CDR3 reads CASSLVQGISNEQFF. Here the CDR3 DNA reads TGTGCCAGCAGCTTAGTGCAGGGGATTAGCAATGAGCAGTTCTTC. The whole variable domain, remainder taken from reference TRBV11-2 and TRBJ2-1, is EAGVAQSPRYKIIEKRQSVAFWCNPISGHATLYWYQQILGQGPKLLIQFQNNGVVDDSQLPKDRFSAERLKGVDSTLKIQPAKLEDSAVYLCASSLVQGISNEQFFGPGTRLTVL.